This TCR beta chain is from a study of beta chain features in type 1 diabetes. Sequencing targeted expressed TCRB transcripts, as all isolated RNA had been reverse transcribed. Clones were sequenced by immunoSEQ multiplex PCR, and TCRdb holds only the in-frame ones, with some missing. In the table there are hundreds of thousands of clones, 25% to 35% of which are singletons. This CDR3 has 13 amino acids. The V gene's germline CDR1 is MGHRA and CDR2 YSYEKL. V was trimmed by 1 base and J by 2 bases, leaving 5 bases between them. The receptor comes from a man aged 18-30 years in good health. What was sequenced was naive CD4+ T cells from blood. This chain joins TRBV4-1 and TRBJ2-5, with no clear D. The CDR3 DNA reads TGCGCCAGCAGCCAAGTGGGGCAAGAGACCCAGTACTTC. It is translated as CASSQVGQETQYF.